The source of this TCR beta chain is a study of T cell repertoires in cytomegalovirus infection. V shed 6 bases and J 6 bases; nucleotides not matched to a gene: 4. The CDR3 is 11 residues long. Germline V CDR1 and CDR2: DFQATT, SNEGSKA (reference sequence). TCRdb re-called the reads through MiXCR, storing one row per CDR3 protein. The sample carries some 700,000 distinct CDR3 sequences, around 32% recorded once. As concerns this clonotype: The antigen is undetermined.

This TCR came from a human donor in good health (CMV status not recorded). Some clones in this sample may be carry-over from other donors' samples. This chain connects TRBV20-1 to TRBJ1-1, with TRBD1 matching over 7 bases. Source: cultured PBMCs, taken from culture after CMV antigen stimulation. CDR3 coding DNA: TGCAGTGCAAACAGGGGAGCTGAAGCTTTCTTT. Translated, it gives CSANRGAEAFF.